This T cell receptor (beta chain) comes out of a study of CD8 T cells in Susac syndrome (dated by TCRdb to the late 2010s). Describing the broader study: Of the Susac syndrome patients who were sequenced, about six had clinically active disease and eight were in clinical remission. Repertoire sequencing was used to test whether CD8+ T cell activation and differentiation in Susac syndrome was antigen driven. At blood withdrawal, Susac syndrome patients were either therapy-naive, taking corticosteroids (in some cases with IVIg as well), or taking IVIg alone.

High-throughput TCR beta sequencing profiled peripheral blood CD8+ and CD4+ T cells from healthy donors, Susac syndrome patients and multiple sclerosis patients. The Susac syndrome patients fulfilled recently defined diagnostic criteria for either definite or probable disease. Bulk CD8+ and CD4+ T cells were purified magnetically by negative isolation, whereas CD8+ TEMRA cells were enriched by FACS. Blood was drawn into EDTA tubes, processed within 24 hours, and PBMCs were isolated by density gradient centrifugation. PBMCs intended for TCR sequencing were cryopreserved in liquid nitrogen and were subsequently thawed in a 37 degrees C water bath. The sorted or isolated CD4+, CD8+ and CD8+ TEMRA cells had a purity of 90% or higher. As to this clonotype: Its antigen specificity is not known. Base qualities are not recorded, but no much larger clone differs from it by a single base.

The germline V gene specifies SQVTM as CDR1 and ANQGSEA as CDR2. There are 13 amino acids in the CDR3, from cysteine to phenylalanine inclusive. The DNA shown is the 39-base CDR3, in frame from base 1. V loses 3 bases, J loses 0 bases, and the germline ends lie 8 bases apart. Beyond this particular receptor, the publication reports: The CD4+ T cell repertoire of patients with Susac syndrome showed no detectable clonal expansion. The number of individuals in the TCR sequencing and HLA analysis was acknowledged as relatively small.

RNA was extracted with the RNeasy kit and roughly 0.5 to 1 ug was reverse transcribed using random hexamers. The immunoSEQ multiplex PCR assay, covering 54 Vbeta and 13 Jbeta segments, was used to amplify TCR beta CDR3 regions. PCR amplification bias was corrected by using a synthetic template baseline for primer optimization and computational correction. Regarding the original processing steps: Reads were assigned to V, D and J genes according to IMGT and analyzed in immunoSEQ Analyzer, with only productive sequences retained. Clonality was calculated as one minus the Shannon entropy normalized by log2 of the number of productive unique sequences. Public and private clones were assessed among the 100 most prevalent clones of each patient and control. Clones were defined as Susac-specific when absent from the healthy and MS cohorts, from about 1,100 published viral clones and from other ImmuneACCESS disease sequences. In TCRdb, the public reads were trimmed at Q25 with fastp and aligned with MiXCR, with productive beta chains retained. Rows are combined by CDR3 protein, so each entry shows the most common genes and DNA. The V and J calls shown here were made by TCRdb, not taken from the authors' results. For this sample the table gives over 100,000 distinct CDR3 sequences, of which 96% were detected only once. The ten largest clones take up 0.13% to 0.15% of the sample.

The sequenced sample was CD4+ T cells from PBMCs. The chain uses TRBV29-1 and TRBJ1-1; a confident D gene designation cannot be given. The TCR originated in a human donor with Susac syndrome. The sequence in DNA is TGCAGCGTTGAGTTGGGAATGAACACTGAAGCTTTCTTT. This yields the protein CSVELGMNTEAFF. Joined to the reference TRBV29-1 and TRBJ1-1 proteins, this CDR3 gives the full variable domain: SAVISQKPSRDICQRGTSLTIQCQVDSQVTMMFWYRQQPGQSLTLIATANQGSEATYESGFVIDKFPISRPNLTFSTLTVSNMSPEDSSIYLCSVELGMNTEAFFGQGTRLTVV.